This T cell receptor beta chain was recovered during a study of post-analysis software for immune sequencing data. Study background: The disease courses covered relapsing-remitting, secondary progressive and progressive-relapsing multiple sclerosis.

Note on this clonotype: The target antigen is unknown.

Regarding the study as a whole: Patients carried 5 or 6 TRBV segments more frequently than controls did, and TRBV5-6, TRBV5-1 and TRBV20-1 were among them.

Libraries were made from TCR beta cDNA, and they carried unique molecular identifiers. Hundreds of thousands of cDNA molecules were obtained from roughly 1 to 10 million T cells. TCRdb reprocessed the PCR reads with MiXCR, giving one entry per CDR3 protein. The sample shows 500,000 to 600,000 distinct CDR3 sequences, roughly 45% of them seen only once. The trim removed 1 base at V and 4 bases at J, leaving 20 bases unmatched. The germline gives CDR1 SGDLS, CDR2 YYNGEE. CDR3 length: 21 residues. The receptor's source is a girl aged 5 to 17 with multiple sclerosis. The rearrangement uses TRBV9 and TRBJ2-3; 11 nucleotides align to TRBD1. The source material was blood. In DNA form, the CDR3 reads TGTGCCAGCAGCGTAAAAGAGGGACCGATCTGGGACAGGGGGAACCCAGATACGCAGTATTTT. Translated: CASSVKEGPIWDRGNPDTQYF. Drawing the rest from reference TRBV9 and TRBJ2-3, the complete variable domain is DSGVTQTPKHLITATGQRVTLRCSPRSGDLSVYWYQQSLDQGLQFLIQYYNGEERAKGNILERFSAQQFPDLHSELNLSSLELGDSALYFCASSVKEGPIWDRGNPDTQYFGPGTRLTVL.